This T cell receptor beta chain appears in the sequencing data of a study of blood T cell repertoires in COVID-19. Across the study: The samples span acute and convalescent COVID-19 from the United States, Italy and Spain. Nucleic acid was either cDNA or gDNA, and it came from T cells, B-cell-depleted T cells, or PBMCs.

CDR1 DFQATT and CDR2 SNEGSKA come from the germline V gene (reference sequence). The CDR3 contains 11 residues. As handled by the study authors: By means of reference gene primer amplification, nucleated cell counts were estimated. Here immunoSEQ multiplex PCR was the method, and the copy in TCRdb shows in-frame clones only, minus some. V, J and clone size reflect that table, while D and trimming were determined from the DNA. The repertoire holds 200,000 to 250,000 clones, with around nine tenths as singletons. The J gene is TRBJ1-2, the V gene TRBV20-1; possibly TRBD1 for D (5 bases). The sample consisted of peripheral blood. The receptor comes from a woman in her sixties who had recovered from COVID-19. CDR3 coding DNA: TGCGGTCCCTGGGGGGGCTATGGCTACACCTTC. Its protein is CGPWGGYGYTF.